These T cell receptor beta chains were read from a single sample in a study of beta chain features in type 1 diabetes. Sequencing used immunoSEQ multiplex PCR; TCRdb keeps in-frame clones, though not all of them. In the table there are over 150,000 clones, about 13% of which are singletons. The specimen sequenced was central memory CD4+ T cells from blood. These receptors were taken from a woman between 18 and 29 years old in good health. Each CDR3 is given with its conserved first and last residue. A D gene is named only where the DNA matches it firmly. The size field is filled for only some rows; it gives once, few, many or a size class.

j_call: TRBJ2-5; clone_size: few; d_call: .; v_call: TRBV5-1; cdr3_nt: TGCGCCAGCAGTCCTTACCAAGAGACCCAGTACTTC; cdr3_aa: CASSPYQETQYF
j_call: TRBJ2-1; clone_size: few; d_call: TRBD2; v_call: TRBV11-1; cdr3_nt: TGTGCCAGCAGCTTAAGGGCTAGCGGAAGACCCAATGAGCAGTTCTTC; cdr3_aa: CASSLRASGRPNEQFF
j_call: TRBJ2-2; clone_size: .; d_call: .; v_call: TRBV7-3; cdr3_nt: TGTGCCAGCAGCTTAATCTCCGGGGAGCTGTTTTTT; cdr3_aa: CASSLISGELFF
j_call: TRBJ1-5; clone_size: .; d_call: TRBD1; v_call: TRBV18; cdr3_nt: TGTGCCAGCTCACCCGGGGACAGGGGGGATCAGCCCCAGCATTTT; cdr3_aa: CASSPGDRGDQPQHF
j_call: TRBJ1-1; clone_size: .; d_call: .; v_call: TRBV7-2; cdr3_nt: TGTGCCAGCAGCCTTGGACAGAAGAACACTGAAGCTTTCTTT; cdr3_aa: CASSLGQKNTEAFF
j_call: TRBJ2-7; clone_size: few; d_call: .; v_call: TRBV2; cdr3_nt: TGTGCCAGCAGTGAGGGTCACAGGGAATTCTACGAGCAGTACTTC; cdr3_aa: CASSEGHREFYEQYF
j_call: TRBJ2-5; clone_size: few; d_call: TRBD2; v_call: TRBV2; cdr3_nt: TGTGCCAGCATCAAGCGGGAGACGGGGACCCAGTACTTC; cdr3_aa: CASIKRETGTQYF
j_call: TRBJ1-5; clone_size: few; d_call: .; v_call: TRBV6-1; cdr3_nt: TGTGCCAGCAGTCCCCAGTTGGATCAGCCCCAGCATTTT; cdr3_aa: CASSPQLDQPQHF
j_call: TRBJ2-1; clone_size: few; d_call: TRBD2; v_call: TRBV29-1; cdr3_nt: TGCAGCGCAAGGACTAGCCTGGTGGATGAGCAGTTCTTC; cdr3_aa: CSARTSLVDEQFF
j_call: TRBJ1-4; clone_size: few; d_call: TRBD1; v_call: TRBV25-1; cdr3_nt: TGTGCCAGCAGTCCAGAAGGGAGGACAGGGAGTGCAAAACTGTTTTTT; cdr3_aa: CASSPEGRTGSAKLFF
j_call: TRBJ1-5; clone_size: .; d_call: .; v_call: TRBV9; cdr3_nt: TGTGCCAGCAGCGCCAACGGGAGGGAGGCGCAGCATTTT; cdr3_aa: CASSANGREAQHF
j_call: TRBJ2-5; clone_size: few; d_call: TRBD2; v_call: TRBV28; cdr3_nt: TGTGCCAGCAGTGGGACTAGCGGGCTCCAAGAGACCCAGTACTTC; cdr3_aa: CASSGTSGLQETQYF
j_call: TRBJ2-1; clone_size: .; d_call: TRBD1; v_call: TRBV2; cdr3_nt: TGTGCCAGCAGTGAGTCACCGCGCGGACAGGGGGGATACAATGAGCAGTTCTTC; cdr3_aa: CASSESPRGQGGYNEQFF
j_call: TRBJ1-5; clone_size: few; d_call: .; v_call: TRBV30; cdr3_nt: TGTGCCCATGGACACGGCAATCAGCCCCAGCATTTT; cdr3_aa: CAHGHGNQPQHF
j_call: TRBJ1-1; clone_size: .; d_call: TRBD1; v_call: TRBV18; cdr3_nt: TGTGCCAACAGGGGAGGAAACACTGAAGCTTTCTTT; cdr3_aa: CANRGGNTEAFF
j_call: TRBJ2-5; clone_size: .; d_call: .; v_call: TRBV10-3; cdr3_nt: TGTGCCATCAGCGGGCAAGAGACCCAGTACTTC; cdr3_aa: CAISGQETQYF
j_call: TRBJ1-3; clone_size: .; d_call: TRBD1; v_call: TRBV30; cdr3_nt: TGTGCCTTACAGACAGGGGGCTCTGGAAACACCATATATTTT; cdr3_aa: CALQTGGSGNTIYF
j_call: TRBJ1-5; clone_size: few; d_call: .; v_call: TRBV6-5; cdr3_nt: TGTGCCAGCAGTACACAGGGCACTCAGCCCCAGCATTTT; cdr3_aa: CASSTQGTQPQHF
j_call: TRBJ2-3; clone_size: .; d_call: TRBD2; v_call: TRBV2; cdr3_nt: TGTGCCTCCCTGGCTAGCGGATACTCTAGCACAGATACGCAGTATTTT; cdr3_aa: CASLASGYSSTDTQYF
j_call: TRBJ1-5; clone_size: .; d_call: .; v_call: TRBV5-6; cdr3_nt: TGTGCCAGCAGCTTGTATCAGGGTGTCAACCAGCCCCAGCATTTT; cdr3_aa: CASSLYQGVNQPQHF
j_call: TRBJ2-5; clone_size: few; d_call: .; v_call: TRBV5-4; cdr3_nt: TGTGCCAGCAGCCTACCATGGGCGACCCAGTACTTC; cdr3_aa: CASSLPWATQYF
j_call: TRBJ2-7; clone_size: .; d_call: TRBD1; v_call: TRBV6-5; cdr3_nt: TGTGCCAGCAGCTCTCGGGACAGGGGCTACGAGCAGTACTTC; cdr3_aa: CASSSRDRGYEQYF
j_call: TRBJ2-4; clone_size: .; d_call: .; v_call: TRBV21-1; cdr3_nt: TGTGCCAGCAGAGGGGTGGCCAAAAACATTCAGTACTTC; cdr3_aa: CASRGVAKNIQYF
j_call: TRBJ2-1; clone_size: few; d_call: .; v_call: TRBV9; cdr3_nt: TGTGCCAGCAGCGGAGTCCCCAGACTAGAGCAGTTCTTC; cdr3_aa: CASSGVPRLEQFF
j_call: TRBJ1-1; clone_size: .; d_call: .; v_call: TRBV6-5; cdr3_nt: TGTGCCAGCGGGATCAGGGAGGACACTGAAGCTTTCTTT; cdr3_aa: CASGIREDTEAFF
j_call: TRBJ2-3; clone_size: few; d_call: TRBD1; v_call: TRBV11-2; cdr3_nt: TGTGCCAGCAGCCTACAGGGGGCACGCACAGATACGCAGTATTTT; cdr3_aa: CASSLQGARTDTQYF
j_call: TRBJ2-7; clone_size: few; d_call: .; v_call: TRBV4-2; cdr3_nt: TGTGCCAGCAGCCAAGACGTAAACTACAGGTACGAGCAGTACTTC; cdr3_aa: CASSQDVNYRYEQYF
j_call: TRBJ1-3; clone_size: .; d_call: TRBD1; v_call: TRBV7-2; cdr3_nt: TGTGCCAGCAGCACGGACAGGGGGCAAGGAAACACCATATATTTT; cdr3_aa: CASSTDRGQGNTIYF
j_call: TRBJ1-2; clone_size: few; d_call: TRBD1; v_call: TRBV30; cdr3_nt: TGTGCCTGGAGTGTAAAGGGGGCCCTCTATGGCTACACCTTC; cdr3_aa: CAWSVKGALYGYTF
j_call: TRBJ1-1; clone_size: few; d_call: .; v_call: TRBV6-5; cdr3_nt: TGTGCCAGCAGCAGCCTCAGGGAGGAGGCTTTCTTT; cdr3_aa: CASSSLREEAFF
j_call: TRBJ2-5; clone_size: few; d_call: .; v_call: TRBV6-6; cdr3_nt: TGTGCCAGCAGTTACGGGAGGGAGACCCAGTACTTC; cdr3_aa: CASSYGRETQYF
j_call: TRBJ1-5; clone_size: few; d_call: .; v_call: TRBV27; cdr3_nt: TGTGCCAGCAGTTACAGATACCAGAGGCCCCAGCATTTT; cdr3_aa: CASSYRYQRPQHF
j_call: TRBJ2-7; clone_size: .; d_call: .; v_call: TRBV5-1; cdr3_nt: TGCGCCAGCAGCTTGGGGGGCAGTGAACACGAGCAGTACTTC; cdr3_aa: CASSLGGSEHEQYF
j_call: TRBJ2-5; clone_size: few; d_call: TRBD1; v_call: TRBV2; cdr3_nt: TGTGCCATCCGGGACAGGAGTTCCCAAGAGACCCAGTACTTC; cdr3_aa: CAIRDRSSQETQYF
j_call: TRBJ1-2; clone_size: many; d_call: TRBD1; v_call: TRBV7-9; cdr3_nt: TGTGCCAGCAGCGCCCACCTTAAATTCAAGCTGGACAGGGATGGCTACACCTTC; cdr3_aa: CASSAHLKFKLDRDGYTF
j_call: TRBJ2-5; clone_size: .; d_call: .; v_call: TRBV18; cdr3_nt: TGTGCCAGCTCACCAATAACAACCGCCTACCAAGAGACCCAGTACTTC; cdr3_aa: CASSPITTAYQETQYF
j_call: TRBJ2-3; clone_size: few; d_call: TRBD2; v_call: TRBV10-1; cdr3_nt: TGCGCCAGCAGCCCCTACCCGACTAGCGGTAATACGCAGTATTTT; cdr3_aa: CASSPYPTSGNTQYF
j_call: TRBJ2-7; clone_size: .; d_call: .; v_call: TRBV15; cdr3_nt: TGTGCCACCACCGAGTGCGAGCAGTACTTC; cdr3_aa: CATTECEQYF
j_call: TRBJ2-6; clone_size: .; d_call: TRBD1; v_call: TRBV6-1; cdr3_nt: TGTGCCAGCAATTTACAGGGGGCCGGGGCCAACGTCCTGACTTTC; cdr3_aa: CASNLQGAGANVLTF
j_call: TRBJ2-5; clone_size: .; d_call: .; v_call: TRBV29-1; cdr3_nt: TGCAGCGTTGATTTCAGCGTCCAAGAGACCCAGTACTTC; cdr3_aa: CSVDFSVQETQYF
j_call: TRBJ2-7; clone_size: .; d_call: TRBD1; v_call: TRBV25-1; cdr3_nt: TGTGCCAGCAGTGAATATCGCCCAGGGGGCTCCTACGAGCAGTACTTC; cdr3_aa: CASSEYRPGGSYEQYF
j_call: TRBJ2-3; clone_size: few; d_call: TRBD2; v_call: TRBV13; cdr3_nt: TGTGCCAGCAGCCCAGGGACTAGCGGGGCCGGGGGTACAGATACGCAGTATTTT; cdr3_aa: CASSPGTSGAGGTDTQYF